This TCR beta chain was sequenced in a study of cytomegalovirus exposure and HLA in healthy donors. Study in general: Among the roughly 370 genotyped donors, around 81% were placed in the Caucasian-associated ancestry cluster.

The CDR3 sequence is 16 residues long. Trimming took 4 bases from V and 2 from J; bases not matched to a gene: 6. Germline CDR1 LGHNA, CDR2 YNFKEQ. PCR amplification relied on 60 Vbeta primers (plus 13 Jbeta primers). Profiled with immunoSEQ multiplex PCR; TCRdb holds only in-frame clones, not every one. Of 170,000 or so clones listed, 77% were seen once; the top ten hold around 3.5%. The chain is built from TRBV4-2 and TRBJ2-3; 10 bases match TRBD1. The specimen was PBMCs. The origin of this receptor is a woman aged 60-75 years in good health and CMV-seropositive. CDR3 sequence: CASSRSGQGTTDTQYF. In nucleotides, the CDR3 is TGTGCCAGCAGCCGGTCGGGACAGGGGACCACAGATACGCAGTATTTT.